This passage covers 28 T cell receptor beta chains from one sample sequenced in a study of Graves' ophthalmopathy and Graves' hyperthyroidism. TCR beta CDR3 amplification used RNA transcripts. First-round RT-PCR employed HTBI primers, with a second-round multiplex PCR after it. TCRdb re-called the multiplex PCR reads through MiXCR, storing one row per CDR3 protein. The data show 150,000 to 200,000 distinct CDR3 sequences, around two fifths seen once. Sequenced material: peripheral blood. The receptors come from a man aged 30-40 years with Graves' ophthalmopathy.

The rearrangement links TRBV6-1 to TRBJ1-1; TRBD1 aligns across 8 bases. V dropped 5 bases and J dropped 3; count of bases not matched to a gene: 5. The CDR3 has 14 residues. CDR1 and CDR2 (germline): MNHNS, SASEGT. CDR3 amino acids: CASSLRTGHTEAFF. The CDR3 DNA is TGTGCCAGCAGTCTGCGGACAGGGCACACTGAAGCTTTCTTT.

The V call is TRBV28, the J call TRBJ1-5, with unresolved D. V was cut by 3 bases and J by 2 bases, with 8 bases left in between. The germline V gene encodes CDR1 MDHEN and CDR2 SYDVKM. This CDR3 is 14 amino acids long. CDR3 sequence reads: CASSLRFGNQPQHF. The DNA for the CDR3 is TGTGCCAGCAGTTTGCGGTTCGGCAATCAGCCCCAGCATTTT.

This clonotype was seen ten or more times. The J gene is TRBJ2-7, the V gene TRBV28; D uncertain. V lost 6 bases to trimming and J lost 5 bases, with 20 bases between them. The CDR3 loop spans 15 amino acids. The germline V gene has CDR1 MDHEN and CDR2 SYDVKM. The CDR3 DNA reads TGTGCCAGCAGCTCTTCGGGCAGGCCCCCCCACGAGCAGTACTTC. It yields the protein CASSSSGRPPHEQYF.

V is TRBV27 and J is TRBJ1-6, with D uncertain. The CDR3 contains 14 residues. In germline, CDR1 is MNHEY, CDR2 SMNVEV (reference sequence). Trimming pared 2 bases from V and 8 bases from J, leaving 10 bases between. CDR3 amino acids: CASSLGSRYSPLHF. CDR3 DNA sequence: TGTGCCAGCAGTTTAGGCAGCCGCTATTCACCCCTCCACTTT.

The chain combines TRBV6-1 with TRBJ2-7; 8 bases match TRBD2. Germline V gene sequence: CDR1 MNHNS, CDR2 SASEGT. V lost 7 bases to trimming and J lost 3 bases; unmatched junction nucleotides: 11. The CDR3 totals 15 residues. CDR3 protein: CASTPGGKLRYEQYF. CDR3 nucleotide sequence: TGTGCCAGCACCCCGGGGGGGAAACTCCGCTACGAGCAGTACTTC.

This clonotype was seen many times. This chain links TRBV20-1 with TRBJ2-5, with 8 bases that match TRBD2. J lost 1 base, V lost 4 bases, and 8 bases had no gene match. CDR1 and CDR2 (germline): DFQATT, SNEGSKA (reference sequence). This CDR3 has 15 residues. For the CDR3, the DNA is TGCAGTGCTACCACCCCCGGGACTAGCCAAGAGACCCAGTACTTC. It is translated as CSATTPGTSQETQYF.

The CDR3 spells CASSSGPSYEQYF. The CDR3 DNA follows: TGTGCCAGCAGTTCGGGTCCCTCCTACGAGCAGTACTTC. The chain carries TRBV6-5 and TRBJ2-7; no firm D call. CDR3 length: 13 amino acids. CDR1 and CDR2 from the germline V gene are MNHEY and SVGAGI. V lost 4 bases and J lost 0, with 7 bases in between.

The rearrangement joins TRBV15 to TRBJ2-7, with D hard to call. The J call is uncertain, as TRBJ2-5 better fits the DNA end. CDR1 and CDR2 from the germline V gene are LNHNV and YYDKDF (reference sequence). The CDR3 spans 12 residues. In nucleotides, the CDR3 is TGTGCCACCAGCAGAGTGACGGAGACCCAGTACTTC. Residues: CATSRVTETQYF.

V and J are TRBV6-5 and TRBJ2-7, with 9 bases lining up with TRBD2. V lost 2 bases, J lost 2 bases, and 4 bases stayed unmatched. Germline CDR1 reads MNHEY; CDR2 reads SVGAGI. The CDR3 is 15 residues long. Written as DNA, the CDR3 is TGTGCCAGCAGTTACGAGGCGGGAGGGCCCTACGAGCAGTACTTC. Translating gives CASSYEAGGPYEQYF.

The chain combines TRBV6-2 or TRBV6-3 with TRBJ1-6; D gene unclear. This CDR3 has 11 amino acids. V lost 5 bases, J lost 13 bases, and 9 bases lay in between. Germline V gene lookup returns CDR1 MNHEY and CDR2 SVGEGT. For the CDR3, the DNA is TGTGCCAGCAGTCCCCGGGAGCCCCTCCACTTT. It codes for CASSPREPLHF.

In its sample, this clonotype was seen many times. The chain couples TRBV15 to TRBJ1-2; D not certain. Trimming pared 0 bases from V and 2 bases from J, leaving 7 bases between. Per germline, CDR1 LNHNV and CDR2 YYDKDF (reference sequence). The CDR3 totals 14 residues. CDR3 DNA sequence: TGTGCCACCAGCAGAGACGGCAGAAACTATGGCTACACCTTC. Translated, it gives CATSRDGRNYGYTF.

This clonotype appeared many times. The chain carries TRBV12-3 or TRBV12-4 and TRBJ2-2, with a weak D call TRBD1 (6 bases). The CDR3 is 15 amino acids. With 6 bases removed from V and 4 bases from J, the gap between germline ends came to 15 bases. The CDR3 here is CASRQGDLGTGELFF. The CDR3 DNA sequence: TGTGCCAGCAGACAGGGTGATCTCGGCACCGGGGAGCTGTTTTTT.

This clonotype was observed many times. V gene TRBV11-2 combines with J gene TRBJ1-1; TRBD1 is a possible D gene (6 bases). This CDR3 has 16 amino acids. CDR1 and CDR2 from the germline V gene are SGHAT and FQNNGV. Trimming cost V 5 bases and J 3 bases, with 19 bases left between them. This CDR3 is CASSPLRTDPDTEAFF. CDR3 sequence (DNA): TGTGCCAGCAGCCCACTTAGGACAGACCCCGACACTGAAGCTTTCTTT.

This clonotype has ten or more counts. V usage is TRBV30 and J usage is TRBJ1-1; the D is unclear. CDR3 length equals 12 residues. CDR1 GTSNPN and CDR2 SVGIG come from the germline V gene (reference sequence). V was cut by 2 bases and J by 8 bases, with 12 bases left in between. The CDR3 bases are TGTGCCTGGAGTCCAGAAGAACGGGAAGCTTTCTTT. Protein product: CAWSPEEREAFF.

This chain links TRBV6-1 with TRBJ2-7, with D possibly TRBD1 on 6 matching bases. The ends were cut back, 10 bases at V and 0 bases at J, with 16 bases in the middle. Germline CDR1 is MNHNS and CDR2 is SASEGT. This CDR3 is 14 amino acids long. CDR3 protein: CATQRDRSSYEQYF. CDR3 bases: TGTGCCACCCAAAGAGACAGGAGCTCCTACGAGCAGTACTTC.

This clonotype has a count of ten or more. The chain uses TRBV9 and TRBJ1-2, with D unresolved. The CDR3 is 12 amino acids. Germline values: CDR1 SGDLS, CDR2 YYNGEE. Trimming left V 1 base short and J 6 bases short, with 7 bases between. The DNA of the CDR3 is TGTGCCAGCAGCGTATATCCCAATGGCTACACCTTC. Amino acid sequence: CASSVYPNGYTF. The full variable domain, rest sourced from reference TRBV9 and TRBJ1-2, is DSGVTQTPKHLITATGQRVTLRCSPRSGDLSVYWYQQSLDQGLQFLIQYYNGEERAKGNILERFSAQQFPDLHSELNLSSLELGDSALYFCASSVYPNGYTFGSGTRLTVV.

This clonotype was detected ten times or more. The J gene is TRBJ1-1, the V gene TRBV12-5; D gene ambiguous. Germline CDR1 is LGHNT and CDR2 is FRNRAP. This CDR3 region has 14 residues. The V gene lost 7 bases and the J gene lost 3 bases, with 15 bases spanning the gap. CDR3 loop: CASAQTAAYTEAFF. In DNA, the CDR3 is TGTGCTAGTGCTCAGACCGCCGCCTACACTGAAGCTTTCTTT.

Many counts were recorded for this clonotype. The chain carries TRBV28 and TRBJ1-2; D gene unclear. The germline CDR1 and CDR2 sequences are MDHEN and SYDVKM. V lost 4 bases, J lost 0 bases, and 12 bases lay in between. This CDR3 has 15 residues. The CDR3 sequence is CASSSPAATNYGYTF. CDR3 DNA sequence: TGTGCCAGCAGTTCCCCGGCGGCTACTAACTATGGCTACACCTTC.

This clonotype was seen ten or more times. V and J are TRBV6-2 or TRBV6-3 and TRBJ2-2; 12 bases fit TRBD2. The CDR3 runs 15 residues. Germline CDR1 MNHEY, CDR2 SVGEGT. Germline trimming cut 6 bases from V and 6 bases from J; bases unmatched to any gene: 5. The CDR3 coding sequence is TGTGCCAGCAGCCTAGCGGGAGGGCCCTCCGGGGAGCTGTTTTTT. Protein product: CASSLAGGPSGELFF.

This clonotype has ten or more counts. This chain uses TRBV28 with TRBJ1-5; weak D call: TRBD1 (5 bases). CDR3 length: 10 amino acids. Germline CDR1 and CDR2: MDHEN and SYDVKM. Trimming took off 11 bases at V and 4 bases at J, with 6 bases between the two ends. CDR3 in amino acids: CAGGNQPQHF. The CDR3 nucleotides read TGTGCCGGGGGGAATCAGCCCCAGCATTTT.

CDR3 amino acids: CASSLNQGLGGYTF. CDR3 bases: TGTGCCAGCAGTTTAAACCAGGGGTTAGGTGGCTACACCTTC. This chain joins TRBV12-3 or TRBV12-4 and TRBJ1-2; the D gene is possibly TRBD1 (6 bases). Between the trimmed V and J ends, which lost 2 bases and 7 bases, there was a span of 14 bases. CDR3 length: 14 residues.

The rearrangement uses TRBV12-3 or TRBV12-4 and TRBJ2-5; 9 bases are shared with TRBD2. CDR3 length: 14 residues. Losses at the gene ends were 6 bases for V and 3 bases for J; bases not matched to a gene: 5. This CDR3 reads CASRPGTSKETQYF. The CDR3 nucleotides read TGTGCCAGCAGACCAGGGACTAGCAAAGAGACCCAGTACTTC.

The rearrangement links TRBV6-1 to TRBJ1-3; 8 nucleotides match TRBD1. Looked up from germline, CDR1 is MNHNS and CDR2 is SASEGT. The CDR3 is 15 amino acids. Trimming cost V 6 bases and J 4 bases; bases outside gene matches: 8. The CDR3 loop reads CASRTGQGRGNTIYF. Here the CDR3 DNA reads TGTGCCAGCAGGACAGGACAGGGCAGAGGAAACACCATATATTTT.

The chain employs TRBV6-5 and TRBJ1-5; possible D gene TRBD1, 6 bases. The CDR3 totals 15 residues. V lost 0 bases and J lost 8, with 14 bases in between. Germline values: CDR1 MNHEY, CDR2 SVGAGI. CDR3 amino acids: CASSYSSTYREPQHF. The CDR3 DNA follows: TGTGCCAGCAGTTACTCGAGTACTTACAGGGAGCCCCAGCATTTT.

The rearrangement uses TRBV7-9 and TRBJ1-6, with unresolved D. This CDR3 has 12 amino acids. V was pared by 5 bases and J by 5 bases, with 4 bases between. Germline V CDR1 and CDR2: SEHNR, FQNEAQ (reference sequence). CDR3 bases: TGTGCCAGCAGCACTGATAATTCACCCCTCCACTTT. Its protein is CASSTDNSPLHF. Together with reference TRBV7-9 and TRBJ1-6, the CDR3 gives the full variable domain: DTGVSQNPRHKITKRGQNVTFRCDPISEHNRLYWYRQTLGQGPEFLTYFQNEAQLEKSRLLSDRFSAERPKGSFSTLEIQRTEQGDSAMYLCASSTDNSPLHFGNGTRLTVT.

The J gene is TRBJ1-2, the V gene TRBV12-3 or TRBV12-4; D call uncertain. The CDR3 is 16 residues long. Trimming pared 6 bases from V and 0 bases from J, leaving 17 bases between. CDR3 bases: TGTGCCAGCAGCCGCCTCTTAGATACAGCTAACTATGGCTACACCTTC. It is translated as CASSRLLDTANYGYTF.

The chain combines TRBV12-5 with TRBJ2-2; D unclear. The germline V gene encodes CDR1 LGHNT and CDR2 FRNRAP. The CDR3 has 13 amino acids. The V end lost 11 bases, the J end lost 4 bases, and 14 bases lay between the germline ends. CDR3: CAGPKRPTGELFF. Here the CDR3 DNA reads TGTGCTGGGCCGAAGCGCCCCACCGGGGAGCTGTTTTTT.

V is TRBV12-3 or TRBV12-4 and J is TRBJ1-1; D is ambiguous. Trimming pared 3 bases from V and 5 bases from J, leaving 7 bases between. The CDR3 runs to 12 residues. The CDR3, as DNA: TGTGCCAGCAGTTTGGTTCGGACTGAAGCTTTCTTT. The encoded protein is CASSLVRTEAFF.